Described below is a single TCR beta chain sequence and its context. As yet, its antigen is unknown. Libraries were prepared by immunoSEQ multiplex PCR; TCRdb keeps only in-frame clonotypes and omits some of them. Here the sample spans 160,000 or so clones, 88% being singletons. The sample comes from a study of cytomegalovirus exposure and HLA in healthy donors. Across the study: A later analysis reported the 90 to 150 validation repertoires used the same platform as the roughly 700 first-cohort repertoires. Study results and caveats: Reports credit the classifier with highly specific, highly sensitive diagnosis of cytomegalovirus status. Cytomegalovirus association was listed for 164 TCR beta chains.

V lost 5 bases to trimming and J lost 8 bases, with 15 bases between them. CDR1 SGHTA and CDR2 FQGNSA come from the germline V gene. The CDR3 runs 13 residues. The chain combines TRBV7-2 with TRBJ1-1; possibly TRBD1 for D (5 bases). The receptor's source is a man aged 18 to 29 in good health and CMV-seronegative. Sequencing used PBMCs. The CDR3 nucleotides are TGTGCCAGCAGCATGACAGAATTCACCGAAGCTTTCTTT. Translation gives CASSMTEFTEAFF.